Listed below are T cell receptor beta chains from one sample, sequenced in a study of response to subunit inactivated influenza vaccine. TCRdb itself ran the RT-PCR reads through MiXCR, one entry per CDR3 protein. The top ten clones hold about 11% of a sample with over 650,000 distinct CDR3 sequences, 15% to 20% of them seen once. The sample consisted of PBMCs from blood, taken more than 4 days after vaccination. The receptors shown here come from a man aged 50 to 59 who received an inactivated influenza vaccine. The CDR3 runs from the conserved cysteine through the conserved F or W. D genes are given only for firm matches. Clone size is given for some rows only: seen once, a few or many times, or a class if the clone is expanded.

j_call | clone_size | d_call | v_call | cdr3_nt | cdr3_aa
TRBJ2-7 | NA | TRBD2 | TRBV4-3 | TGCGCCAGCAGCCAGATAGCGGGCCCTTCCTACGAGCAGTACTTC | CASSQIAGPSYEQYF
TRBJ2-3 | NA | NA | TRBV5-5 | TGTGCCAGCAGCTGGTCGGGGGTGATCACAGATACGCAGTATTTT | CASSWSGVITDTQYF
TRBJ1-6 | NA | TRBD1 | TRBV2 | TGTGCCAGCAGTGTAAAGGAGACCGGGACAGCAAATTTT | CASSVKETGTANF
TRBJ2-5 | NA | NA | TRBV3-1 | TGTGCCAGCACCCGTTCGAAGGGGACCCAGTACTTC | CASTRSKGTQYF
TRBJ2-3 | NA | TRBD2 | TRBV20-1 | TGCAGTGCAGAAGAAGGGACTAGCGCAGATACGCAGTATTTT | CSAEEGTSADTQYF
TRBJ1-3 | NA | NA | TRBV12-3/TRBV12-4 | TGTGCCAGCAGCCAGCCGGGACAAGCCTCTGGAAACACCATATATTTT | CASSQPGQASGNTIYF
TRBJ2-2 | NA | NA | TRBV28 | TGTGCCAGCAGTCCTCGAATTGGGGCCGGGGAGCTGTTTTTT | CASSPRIGAGELFF
TRBJ2-5 | few | TRBD1 | TRBV29-1 | TGCAGCGTTGAGGGGACAGCGAACCAAGAGACCCAGTACTTC | CSVEGTANQETQYF
TRBJ2-7 | few | NA | TRBV20-1 | TGCAGTGCTAGATTATCCGGGCCGACCTACGAGCAGTACTTC | CSARLSGPTYEQYF
TRBJ2-7 | few | NA | TRBV6-1 | TGTGCCAGCCGGCCGGGCGACTCCTACGAGCAGTACTTC | CASRPGDSYEQYF
TRBJ2-7 | NA | NA | TRBV10-3 | TGTGCCATCAGTGAGTCACCGGGATGGGCCTACGAGCAGTACTTC | CAISESPGWAYEQYF
TRBJ2-1 | once | TRBD2 | TRBV7-6 | TGTGCCAGCAGCTACCCGACTAGCGGGAGGGCCGGCTCCTACAATGAGCAGTTCTTC | CASSYPTSGRAGSYNEQFF
TRBJ1-4 | few | NA | TRBV12-3/TRBV12-4 | TGTGCCAGCAGTTTAGCTTGGGGGGCGCAAGAAAAACTGTTTTTT | CASSLAWGAQEKLFF
TRBJ2-1 | few | TRBD2 | TRBV4-3 | TGCGCCAGCAGCCAGATTAGCGGGAGTTCCTACAATGAGCAGTTCTTC | CASSQISGSSYNEQFF
TRBJ2-7 | few | NA | TRBV4-1 | TGCGCCAGCAGCTCGCGGGCCTCCTACGAGCAGTACTTC | CASSSRASYEQYF
TRBJ2-7 | many | NA | TRBV12-3/TRBV12-4 | TGTGCCAGCAGGCTACTACGGCCAGGGGTGGTCTCGCCACAAAGTTACGAGCAGTACTTC | CASRLLRPGVVSPQSYEQYF
TRBJ2-1 | few | NA | TRBV21-1 | TGTGCCAGCCGCCCAGGGTCCAGCTCCTACAATGAGCAGTTCTTC | CASRPGSSSYNEQFF